This T cell receptor (beta chain) was retrieved from a study of identical twins. MiXCR, run by TCRdb on the 5' RACE reads, gives a single entry per CDR3 protein. The top ten clones hold 13% of a sample with approximately 700,000 distinct CDR3 sequences, about 18% of them seen once. V lost 6 bases, J lost 0 bases, and 9 bases lay in between. The CDR3 covers 15 residues. The V gene's germline CDR1 is SGHVS and CDR2 FQNEAQ. This sample was also put to use in a study of T cells expressing NK-cell markers. That work contributes: CD3+CD56+NKG2C+, CD3+CD56+NKG2C- and CD3+CD56-NKG2C+ T cells, once sorted, supplied the TCR beta repertoires.

The sequenced sample was PBMCs. This chain joins TRBV7-8 and TRBJ2-6; no definite D call. This clonotype originated in a woman aged 18-30 years in good health. The CDR3 protein is CASRELSSGANVLTF. CDR3 nucleotide sequence: TGTGCCAGCAGGGAGTTGAGCTCTGGGGCCAACGTCCTGACTTTC.